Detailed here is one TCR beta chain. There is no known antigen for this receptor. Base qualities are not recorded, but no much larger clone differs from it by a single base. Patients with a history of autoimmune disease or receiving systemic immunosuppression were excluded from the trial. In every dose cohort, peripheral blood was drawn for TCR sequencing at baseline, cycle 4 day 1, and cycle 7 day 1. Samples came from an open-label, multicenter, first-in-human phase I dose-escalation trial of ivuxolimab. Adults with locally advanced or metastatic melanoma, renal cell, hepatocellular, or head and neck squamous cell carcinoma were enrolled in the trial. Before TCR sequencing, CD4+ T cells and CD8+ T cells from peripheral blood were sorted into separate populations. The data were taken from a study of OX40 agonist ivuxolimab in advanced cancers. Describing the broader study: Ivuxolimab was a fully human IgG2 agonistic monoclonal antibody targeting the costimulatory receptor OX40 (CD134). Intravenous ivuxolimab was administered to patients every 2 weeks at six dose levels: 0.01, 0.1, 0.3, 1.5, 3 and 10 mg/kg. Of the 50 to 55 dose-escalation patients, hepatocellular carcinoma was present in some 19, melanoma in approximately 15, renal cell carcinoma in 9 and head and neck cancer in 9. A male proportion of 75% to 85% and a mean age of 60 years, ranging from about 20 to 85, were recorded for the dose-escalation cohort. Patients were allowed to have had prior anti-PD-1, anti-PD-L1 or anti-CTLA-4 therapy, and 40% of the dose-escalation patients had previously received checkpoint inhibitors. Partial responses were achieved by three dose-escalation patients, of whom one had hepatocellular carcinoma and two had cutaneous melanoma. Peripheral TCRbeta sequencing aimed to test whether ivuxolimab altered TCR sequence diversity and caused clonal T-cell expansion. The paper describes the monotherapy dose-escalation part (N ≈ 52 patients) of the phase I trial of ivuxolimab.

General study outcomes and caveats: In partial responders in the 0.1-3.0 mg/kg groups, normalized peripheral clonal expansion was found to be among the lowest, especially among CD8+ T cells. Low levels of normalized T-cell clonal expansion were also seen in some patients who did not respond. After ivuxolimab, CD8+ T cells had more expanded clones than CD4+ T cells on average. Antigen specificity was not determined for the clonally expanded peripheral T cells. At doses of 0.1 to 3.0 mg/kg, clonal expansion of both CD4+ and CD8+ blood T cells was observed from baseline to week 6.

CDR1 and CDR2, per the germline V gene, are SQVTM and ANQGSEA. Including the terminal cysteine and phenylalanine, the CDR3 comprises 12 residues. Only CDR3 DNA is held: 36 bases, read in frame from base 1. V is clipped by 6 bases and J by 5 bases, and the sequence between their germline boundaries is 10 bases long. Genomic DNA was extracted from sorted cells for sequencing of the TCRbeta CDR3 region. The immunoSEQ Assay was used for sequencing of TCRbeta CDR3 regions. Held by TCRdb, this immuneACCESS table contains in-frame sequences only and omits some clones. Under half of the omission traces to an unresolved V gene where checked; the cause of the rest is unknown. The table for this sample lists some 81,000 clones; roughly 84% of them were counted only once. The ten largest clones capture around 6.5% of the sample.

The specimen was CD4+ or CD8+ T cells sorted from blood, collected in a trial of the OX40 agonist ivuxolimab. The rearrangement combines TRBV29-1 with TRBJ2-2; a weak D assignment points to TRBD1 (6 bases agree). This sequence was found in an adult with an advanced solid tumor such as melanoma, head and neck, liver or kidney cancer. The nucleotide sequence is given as TGCAGCGTCCTACAGGGAACCGGGGAGCTGTTTTTT. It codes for CSVLQGTGELFF.